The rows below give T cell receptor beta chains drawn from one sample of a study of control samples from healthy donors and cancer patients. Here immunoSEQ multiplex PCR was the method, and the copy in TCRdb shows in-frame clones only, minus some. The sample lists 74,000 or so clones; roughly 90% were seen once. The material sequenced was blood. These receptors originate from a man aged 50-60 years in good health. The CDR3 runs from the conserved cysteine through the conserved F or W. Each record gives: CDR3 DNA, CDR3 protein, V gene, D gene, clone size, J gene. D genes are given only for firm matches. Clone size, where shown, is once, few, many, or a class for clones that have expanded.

cdr3_nt: TGCGCCAGCGGCCCGCAGTGGGCCCAAGAGACCCAGTACTTC
cdr3_aa: CASGPQWAQETQYF
v_call: TRBV5-1
d_call: NA
clone_size: NA
j_call: TRBJ2-5

cdr3_nt: TGTGCCAGCGTACCCGGACAGGGAGACGAGAACACTGAAGCTTTCTTT
cdr3_aa: CASVPGQGDENTEAFF
v_call: TRBV7-9
d_call: TRBD1
clone_size: NA
j_call: TRBJ1-1

cdr3_nt: TGTGCCAGCAGGAGGGACAGGAACACTGAAGCTTTCTTT
cdr3_aa: CASRRDRNTEAFF
v_call: TRBV2
d_call: TRBD1
clone_size: NA
j_call: TRBJ1-1

cdr3_nt: TGTGCCAGCAGCGTAGATCCCTACACCGGGGAGCTGTTTTTT
cdr3_aa: CASSVDPYTGELFF
v_call: TRBV9
d_call: NA
clone_size: NA
j_call: TRBJ2-2

cdr3_nt: TGTGCCAGTAGTTTGGGGCCAGGCATGAACACTGAAGCTTTCTTT
cdr3_aa: CASSLGPGMNTEAFF
v_call: TRBV19
d_call: NA
clone_size: NA
j_call: TRBJ1-1

cdr3_nt: TGCGCCAGCAGCCCGGGGACCTCTGGAAACACCATATATTTT
cdr3_aa: CASSPGTSGNTIYF
v_call: TRBV5-1
d_call: NA
clone_size: NA
j_call: TRBJ1-3

cdr3_nt: TGTGCCAGCAGCCACTCCTCTGGCTTAACCCCAGCTAGCTCTGGAAACACCATATATTTT
cdr3_aa: CASSHSSGLTPASSGNTIYF
v_call: TRBV4-2
d_call: NA
clone_size: NA
j_call: TRBJ1-3

cdr3_nt: TGTGCCAGCAGCCCCACAGGGTACGAGCAGTACTTC
cdr3_aa: CASSPTGYEQYF
v_call: TRBV11-2
d_call: NA
clone_size: NA
j_call: TRBJ2-7

cdr3_nt: TGCAGTGCTTATCTAGGGACGGAACTGTTTTTT
cdr3_aa: CSAYLGTELFF
v_call: TRBV20-1
d_call: NA
clone_size: NA
j_call: TRBJ1-4

cdr3_nt: TGTGCCAGCAGCCAACCAGGACAGGGGTATGGCTACACCTTC
cdr3_aa: CASSQPGQGYGYTF
v_call: TRBV4-2
d_call: TRBD1
clone_size: NA
j_call: TRBJ1-2

cdr3_nt: TGTGCCAGCTCCTCCCGGACAGGGGGCGCTTACTATGGCTACACCTTC
cdr3_aa: CASSSRTGGAYYGYTF
v_call: TRBV18
d_call: TRBD1
clone_size: NA
j_call: TRBJ1-2

cdr3_nt: TGTGCCAGCTCACCTACAGCCGTGACTGAAGCTTTCTTT
cdr3_aa: CASSPTAVTEAFF
v_call: TRBV18
d_call: NA
clone_size: few
j_call: TRBJ1-1

cdr3_nt: TGTGCCAGTAGTAGGTTTAGTGTACCGAACACTGAAGCTTTCTTT
cdr3_aa: CASSRFSVPNTEAFF
v_call: TRBV19
d_call: NA
clone_size: NA
j_call: TRBJ1-1

cdr3_nt: TGTGCCAGCAGTCCCGACGGGGCTAACTATGGCTACACCTTC
cdr3_aa: CASSPDGANYGYTF
v_call: TRBV3-1/TRBV3-2
d_call: NA
clone_size: NA
j_call: TRBJ1-2

cdr3_nt: TGTGCCTGGACTTACAGACCGGGACAGGGAAGGTCCGGGGAGCTGTTTTTT
cdr3_aa: CAWTYRPGQGRSGELFF
v_call: TRBV30
d_call: TRBD1
clone_size: NA
j_call: TRBJ2-2

cdr3_nt: TGTGCCAGCAGTTTCAGCAGGGATTTGGGCTACACCTTC
cdr3_aa: CASSFSRDLGYTF
v_call: TRBV6-5
d_call: NA
clone_size: NA
j_call: TRBJ1-2

cdr3_nt: TGTGCCACCAGTGACGGAGGCAAGGAGACCCAGTACTTC
cdr3_aa: CATSDGGKETQYF
v_call: TRBV24-1
d_call: NA
clone_size: once
j_call: TRBJ2-5

cdr3_nt: TGCGCCAGCAGCTTGGGACAGGGGGCCTGGGCTGAAGCTTTCTTT
cdr3_aa: CASSLGQGAWAEAFF
v_call: TRBV5-1
d_call: TRBD1
clone_size: NA
j_call: TRBJ1-1

cdr3_nt: TGTGCCAGCAGTGAATCCAGGCCAGATCAGCCCCAGCATTTT
cdr3_aa: CASSESRPDQPQHF
v_call: TRBV2
d_call: NA
clone_size: NA
j_call: TRBJ1-5

cdr3_nt: TGTGCCAGCAGTGGCACCTTCACCGGGGAGCTGTTTTTT
cdr3_aa: CASSGTFTGELFF
v_call: TRBV2
d_call: NA
clone_size: NA
j_call: TRBJ2-2

cdr3_nt: TGTGCCAGCAGCCCCGGACAGGGTAATGAAAAACTGTTTTTT
cdr3_aa: CASSPGQGNEKLFF
v_call: TRBV9
d_call: TRBD1
clone_size: NA
j_call: TRBJ1-4

cdr3_nt: TGTGCCAGCAGTTACCCACCGGGCCGCCAAACCTACAATGAGCAGTTCTTC
cdr3_aa: CASSYPPGRQTYNEQFF
v_call: TRBV6-2/TRBV6-3
d_call: NA
clone_size: NA
j_call: TRBJ2-1

cdr3_nt: TGTGCCTGGAGTATGACCTCTGAAGCTTTCTTT
cdr3_aa: CAWSMTSEAFF
v_call: TRBV30
d_call: NA
clone_size: NA
j_call: TRBJ1-1

cdr3_nt: TGTGCCAGTAGTCCCCGGGACAGGGCCGGGCAGCCCCAGCATTTT
cdr3_aa: CASSPRDRAGQPQHF
v_call: TRBV19
d_call: TRBD1
clone_size: NA
j_call: TRBJ1-5

cdr3_nt: TGTGCCAGCAGCTTGGCCACAGGGAGGTATTCACCCCTCCACTTT
cdr3_aa: CASSLATGRYSPLHF
v_call: TRBV5-6
d_call: NA
clone_size: NA
j_call: TRBJ1-6